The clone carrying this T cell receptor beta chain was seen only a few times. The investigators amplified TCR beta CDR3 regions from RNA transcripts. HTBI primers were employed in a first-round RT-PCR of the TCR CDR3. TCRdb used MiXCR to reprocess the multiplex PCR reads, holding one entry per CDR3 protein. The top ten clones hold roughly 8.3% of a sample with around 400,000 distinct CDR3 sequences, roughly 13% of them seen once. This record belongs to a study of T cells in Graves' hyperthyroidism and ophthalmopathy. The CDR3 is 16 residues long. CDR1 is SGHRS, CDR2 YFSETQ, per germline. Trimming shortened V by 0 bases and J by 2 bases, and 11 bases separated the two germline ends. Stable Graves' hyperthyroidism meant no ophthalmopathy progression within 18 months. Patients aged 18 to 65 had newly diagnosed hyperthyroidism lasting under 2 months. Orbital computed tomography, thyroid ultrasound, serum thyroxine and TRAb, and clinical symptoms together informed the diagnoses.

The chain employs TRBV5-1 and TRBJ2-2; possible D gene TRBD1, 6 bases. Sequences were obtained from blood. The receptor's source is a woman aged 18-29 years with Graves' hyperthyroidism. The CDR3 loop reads CASSLVAGANTGELFF. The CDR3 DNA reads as TGCGCCAGCAGCTTGGTGGCAGGGGCTAACACCGGGGAGCTGTTTTTT.